The clone carrying this T cell receptor (beta chain) has a count of ten or more. The data are from a study of low-dose radiotherapy and immunotherapy resistance in tumors. Described time point: before trial treatment. The donors, trial participants, received nivolumab, ipilimumab, aspirin, low-dose cyclophosphamide and low-dose radiotherapy. Qualifying patients carried advanced solid tumors devoid of tumor-infiltrating lymphocytes. The V end was cut by 2 bases, the J end by 8 bases, with 9 bases between. The CDR3 consists of 12 residues. CDR1 and CDR2 from the germline V gene are MNHEY and SVGEGT. First-strand cDNA relied on TRAV- and TRBV-specific primers spanning alpha and beta chains. A constant-region primer paired with the V-primer adapter amplified TCRs over about 20 PCR cycles. MiXCR, run by TCRdb on the reads, gives a single entry per CDR3 protein. The sample includes tens of thousands of distinct CDR3 sequences, roughly a sixth of them seen just once.

The specimen was PBMCs, collected before treatment. The clonotype originates from a male donor with prostate cancer. V usage is TRBV6-2 or TRBV6-3 and J usage is TRBJ1-2; unclear D gene. This CDR3 reads CASSYRVGGYTF. The CDR3 nucleotides read TGTGCCAGCAGTTACAGGGTCGGCGGCTACACCTTC.